The clone carrying this T cell receptor (beta chain) has just one count. V was cut by 3 bases and J by 0 bases, with 11 bases left in between. The CDR3 is made up of 16 amino acids. Per the germline V gene, CDR1 is LNHDA and CDR2 is SQIVND (reference sequence). This record comes from a study of blood T cell repertoires in COVID-19. Generated by immunoSEQ multiplex PCR, the TCRdb table keeps only in-frame clones and is missing some. The table lists 150,000 to 200,000 clones, 65% to 85% of them singletons, with roughly 3.2% in the top ten. The chain is built from TRBV19 and TRBJ2-2; the D is unclear. The TCR comes from a young woman who had been exposed to COVID-19. The sequencing sample was made of PBMCs or T cells enriched from blood (not recorded which). The CDR3 bases are TGTGCCAGTAGTATTGTCTCGACTTCGAACACCGGGGAGCTGTTTTTT. This codes for CASSIVSTSNTGELFF.